This T cell receptor (beta chain) stems from a study of human versus mouse CDR3 diversity and MHC coevolution (dated by TCRdb to the late 2010s). Study-level background: According to reports, the immunoSEQ assay detects one in 200,000 T cells and minimizes multiplex PCR amplification bias. As a reference point for TCR selection on multiple MHC II alleles, the study used human naive CD4 T cell repertoires and compared them against human-TCR-locus transgenic mice that have a single MHC II. The human cohort comprised three healthy volunteer blood donors, one aged 30 to 40, one aged 40 to 50 and one aged 60 to 70 at collection. Across mouse and human samples, the number of valid reads per sample ranged from about 5.5 x 10^6 to 1.8 x 10^7.

The paper as a whole reports these results and caveats: Most of the three human donors showed the lowest clonal inequality scores among all compared groups. Because human T cells were selected on more than 5 MHC II alleles, repertoire diversity was not considered directly comparable between humans and mice. The largest TCR beta repertoire according to iCHAO1 estimates belonged to humans, at roughly 1.5 million clonotypes, a result attributed likely to selection by multiple MHC II molecules. On average, humans had more CDR3 deletions and insertions than mice, indicating greater exonuclease and TdT activity.

The cysteine opens and the phenylalanine closes a CDR3 of 14 amino acids. The DNA shown is the 42-base CDR3, in frame from base 1. V was cut back by 1 base and J by 0 bases, leaving a gap of 6 bases between them. CDR1 is given as MGHRA and CDR2 as YSYEKL, both from the germline V gene. Naive CD4 T cells, defined as CD45RO-negative and CD62L-positive, were isolated from PBMCs by fluorescence-activated cell sorting. From each donor, approximately 51 ml of fresh peripheral blood was taken, and Ficoll density centrifugation was then used to isolate PBMCs. Sorting was performed on a FACSAria III instrument, with purity above 85% for all samples. About this clone: The antigen it recognizes is unknown. No much larger clone is present one base from it, and per-base qualities are unavailable.

The QIAGEN blood and tissue kit was used to extract genomic DNA from the sorted cells, and that DNA was then quantified on a NanoDrop 1000. The immunoSEQ platform deep sequenced and quantified TCR alpha and beta chains by multiplex PCR of genomic DNA. On the study's bioinformatics: Annotation of the TCR sequences relied on IMGT gene and region definitions. Out-of-frame rearrangements served as a stand-in for the preselection repertoire and were compared with in-frame clonotypes. Repertoire size was estimated with the iCHAO1 estimator supplied with the immunoSEQ platform. Clonal inequality was measured with a Gini index on in-frame amino acid clonotypes, based on the Lorenz curve. The intersect function in the R package tcR was used to count shared clonotypes, while the Jaccard index served to score similarity. Principal component analysis of V, J and V-J usage frequencies was run with the R prcomp function without normalization. In TCRdb, the immuneACCESS table is reduced to in-frame sequences with V and J assigned. These tables do not hold every clone; where another copy was compared, an unresolved V gene accounts for under half, and the others remain unexplained. V and J calls and clone size are copied from that table; D and trimming were computed from the DNA. For this sample the table gives fewer than 80,000 clones, of which around 93% were detected only once. Together, the top ten hold roughly 0.16% of the sample.

Sequenced material: naive CD4+ T cells from blood. The cell subset or site label on this specimen signifies: CD45RO-negative CD62L-positive naive CD4 T cells. This sequence uses TRBV4-1 and TRBJ1-1; the D gene is unclear. This clonotype was sampled from a person between 25 and 75 years old in good health. The base sequence is TGCGCCAGCAGCCAAGGAGGATTGAACACTGAAGCTTTCTTT. Its protein product is CASSQGGLNTEAFF.